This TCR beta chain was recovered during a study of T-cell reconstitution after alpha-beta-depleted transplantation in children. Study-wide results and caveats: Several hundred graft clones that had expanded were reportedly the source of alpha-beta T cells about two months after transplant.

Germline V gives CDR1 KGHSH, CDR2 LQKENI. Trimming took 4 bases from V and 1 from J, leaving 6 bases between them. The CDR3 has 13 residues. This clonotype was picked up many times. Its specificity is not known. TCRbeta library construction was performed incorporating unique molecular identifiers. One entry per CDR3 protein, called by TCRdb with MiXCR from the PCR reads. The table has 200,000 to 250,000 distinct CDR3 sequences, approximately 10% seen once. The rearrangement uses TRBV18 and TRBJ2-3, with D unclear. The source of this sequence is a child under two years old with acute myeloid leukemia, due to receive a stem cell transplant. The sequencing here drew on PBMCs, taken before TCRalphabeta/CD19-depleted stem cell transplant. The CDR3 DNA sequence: TGTGCCAGCTCACGTTCAGGCACAGATACGCAGTATTTT. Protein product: CASSRSGTDTQYF.